This TCR beta chain emerged from a study of blood T cell repertoires in COVID-19. Study-wide background: The United States, Italy and Spain provided the acute and convalescent COVID-19 samples. T cells, B-cell-depleted T cells, or PBMCs provided the cDNA or gDNA that served as material.

V was cut by 4 bases and J by 5 bases, with 19 bases left in between. The length of the CDR3 is 16 residues. Germline CDR1 and CDR2: LGHNA and YNFKEQ. In the authors' workflow: Reference gene primer amplification in the assay estimated nucleated cell counts. Only in-frame clones appear in the TCRdb table, and some are missing; sequencing was by immunoSEQ multiplex PCR. Clone size and the V and J calls come from that table; the DNA yielded D and trimming. The sample gives 300,000 or so clones, more than 70% of which show up once; over 6% is in the top ten. Sequencing used peripheral blood. The V gene is TRBV4-2, the J gene TRBJ2-3, with D maybe TRBD2 (7 bases). The TCR comes from a woman aged 25 to 39 who had recovered from COVID-19. The CDR3 loop reads CASSPQEGGAQDTQYF. CDR3 DNA: TGTGCCAGCAGCCCCCAGGAGGGGGGGGCGCAAGATACGCAGTATTTT.